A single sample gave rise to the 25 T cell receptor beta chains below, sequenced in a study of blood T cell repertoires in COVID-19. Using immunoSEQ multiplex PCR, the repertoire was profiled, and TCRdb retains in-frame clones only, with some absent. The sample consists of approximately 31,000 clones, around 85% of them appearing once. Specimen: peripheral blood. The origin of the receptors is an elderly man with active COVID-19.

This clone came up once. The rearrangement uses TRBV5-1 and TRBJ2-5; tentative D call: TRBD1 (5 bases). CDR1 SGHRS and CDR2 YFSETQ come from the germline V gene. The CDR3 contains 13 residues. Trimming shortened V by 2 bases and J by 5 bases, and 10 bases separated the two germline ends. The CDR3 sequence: CASSFGRQETQYF. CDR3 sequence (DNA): TGCGCCAGCAGCTTCGGTAGACAGGAGACCCAGTACTTC.

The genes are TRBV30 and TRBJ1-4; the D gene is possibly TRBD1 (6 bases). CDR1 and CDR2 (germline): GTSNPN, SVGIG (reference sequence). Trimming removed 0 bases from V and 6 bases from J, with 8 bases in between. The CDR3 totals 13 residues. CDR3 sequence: CAWSVQGYEKLFF. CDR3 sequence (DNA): TGTGCCTGGAGTGTACAGGGTTATGAAAAACTGTTTTTT.

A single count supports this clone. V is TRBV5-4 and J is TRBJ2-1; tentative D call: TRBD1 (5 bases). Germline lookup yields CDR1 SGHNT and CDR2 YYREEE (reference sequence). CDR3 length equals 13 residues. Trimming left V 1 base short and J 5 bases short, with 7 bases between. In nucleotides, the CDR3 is TGTGCCAGCAGCTTGTCCAGGGACAATGAGCAGTTCTTC. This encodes CASSLSRDNEQFF.

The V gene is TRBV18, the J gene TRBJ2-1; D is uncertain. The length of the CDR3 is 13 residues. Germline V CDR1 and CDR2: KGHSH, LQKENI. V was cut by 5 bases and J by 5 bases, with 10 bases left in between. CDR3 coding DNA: TGTGCCAGCTCATTCACTCCAAACAATGAGCAGTTCTTC. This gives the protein CASSFTPNNEQFF.

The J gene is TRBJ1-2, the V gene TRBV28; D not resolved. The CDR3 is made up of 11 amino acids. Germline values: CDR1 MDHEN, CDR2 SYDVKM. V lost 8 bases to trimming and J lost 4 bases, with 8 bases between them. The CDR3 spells CASGPLYGYTF. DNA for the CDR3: TGTGCCAGCGGGCCTCTCTATGGCTACACCTTC.

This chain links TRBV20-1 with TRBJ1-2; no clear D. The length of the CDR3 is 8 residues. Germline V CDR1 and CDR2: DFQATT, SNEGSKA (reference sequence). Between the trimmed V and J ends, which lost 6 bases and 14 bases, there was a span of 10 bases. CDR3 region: CSAESRTF. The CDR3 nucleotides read TGCAGTGCCGAGTCTCGAACCTTC.

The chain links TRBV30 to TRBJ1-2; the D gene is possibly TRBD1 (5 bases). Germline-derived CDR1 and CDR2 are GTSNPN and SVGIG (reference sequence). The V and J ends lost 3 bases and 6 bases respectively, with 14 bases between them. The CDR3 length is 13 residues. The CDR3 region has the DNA TGTGCCTGGAGCTACACGGGGGGGGATGGCTACACCTTC. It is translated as CAWSYTGGDGYTF.

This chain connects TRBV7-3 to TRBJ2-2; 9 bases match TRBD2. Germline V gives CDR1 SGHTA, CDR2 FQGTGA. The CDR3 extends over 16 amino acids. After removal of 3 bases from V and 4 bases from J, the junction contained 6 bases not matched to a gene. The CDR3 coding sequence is TGTGCCAGCAGCTTTAGAGCGGGGGGCGGCACCGGGGAGCTGTTTTTT. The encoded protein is CASSFRAGGGTGELFF.

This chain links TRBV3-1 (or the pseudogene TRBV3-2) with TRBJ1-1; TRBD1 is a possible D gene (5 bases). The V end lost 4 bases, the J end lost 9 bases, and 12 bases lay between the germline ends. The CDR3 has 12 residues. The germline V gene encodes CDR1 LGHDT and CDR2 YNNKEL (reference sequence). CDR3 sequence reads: CASSPDGGKAFF. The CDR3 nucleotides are TGTGCCAGCAGCCCTGACGGGGGGAAAGCTTTCTTT.

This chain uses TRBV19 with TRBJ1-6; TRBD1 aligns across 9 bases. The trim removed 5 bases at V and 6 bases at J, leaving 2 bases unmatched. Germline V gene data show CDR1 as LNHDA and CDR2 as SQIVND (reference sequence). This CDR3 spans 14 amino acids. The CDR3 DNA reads TGTGCCAGTAGTCTGGACAGGGGTAATTCACCCCTCCACTTT. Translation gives CASSLDRGNSPLHF.

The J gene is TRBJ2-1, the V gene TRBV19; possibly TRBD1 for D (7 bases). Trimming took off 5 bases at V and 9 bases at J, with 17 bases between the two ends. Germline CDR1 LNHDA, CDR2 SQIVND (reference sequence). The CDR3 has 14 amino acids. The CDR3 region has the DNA TGTGCCAGTAGTCGGGCAGGGGGAGGTGGTGAGCAGTTCTTC. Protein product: CASSRAGGGGEQFF.

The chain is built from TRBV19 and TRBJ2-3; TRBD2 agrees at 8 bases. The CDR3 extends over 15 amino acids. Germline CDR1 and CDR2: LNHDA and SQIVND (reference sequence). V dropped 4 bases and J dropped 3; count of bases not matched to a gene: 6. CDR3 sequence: CASSRGTRVTDTQYF. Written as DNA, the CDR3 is TGTGCCAGTAGTAGAGGGACTAGAGTAACAGATACGCAGTATTTT.

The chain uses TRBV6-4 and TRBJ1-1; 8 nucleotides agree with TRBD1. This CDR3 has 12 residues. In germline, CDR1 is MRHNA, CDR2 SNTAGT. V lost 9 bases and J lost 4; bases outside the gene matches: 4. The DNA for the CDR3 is TGTGCCAGACAGGGGGGGGTCACTGAAGCTTTCTTT. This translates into CARQGGVTEAFF.

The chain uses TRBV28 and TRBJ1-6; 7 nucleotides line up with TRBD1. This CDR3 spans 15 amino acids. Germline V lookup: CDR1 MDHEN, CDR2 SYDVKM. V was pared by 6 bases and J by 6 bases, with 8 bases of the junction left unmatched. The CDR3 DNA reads TGTGCCAGCAGACCACAGGGGATCGGTAATTCACCCCTCCACTTT. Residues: CASRPQGIGNSPLHF.

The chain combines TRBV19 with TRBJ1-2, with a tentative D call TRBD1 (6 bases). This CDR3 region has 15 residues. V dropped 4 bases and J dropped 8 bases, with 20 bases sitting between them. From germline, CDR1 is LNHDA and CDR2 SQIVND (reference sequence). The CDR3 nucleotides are TGTGCCAGTAGTAAGGACAGCGGTCAACAGATGGGCTACACCTTC. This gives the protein CASSKDSGQQMGYTF.

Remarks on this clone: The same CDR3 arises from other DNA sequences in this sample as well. The CDR3 bases are TGTGCCAGCAGCTTGGGACAGTTTTACAATGAGCAGTTCTTC. Translating gives CASSLGQFYNEQFF. The chain carries TRBV5-6 and TRBJ2-1; a possible D gene is TRBD1 (5 bases). The germline V gene has CDR1 SGHDT and CDR2 YYEEEE. V was clipped by 0 bases and J by 4 bases, with 8 bases between them. The CDR3 loop spans 14 amino acids.

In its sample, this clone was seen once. CDR3 nucleotides: TGTGCCAGCAGTTACCCCCTAGCGGGGGGTCCCTACGAGCAGTACTTC. The encoded protein is CASSYPLAGGPYEQYF. V and J are TRBV6-9 and TRBJ2-7; 11 nucleotides align to TRBD2. Germline V gene sequence: CDR1 MNHGY, CDR2 SVAAGI. V lost 3 bases to trimming and J lost 2 bases; unmatched junction nucleotides: 6. The CDR3 covers 16 residues.

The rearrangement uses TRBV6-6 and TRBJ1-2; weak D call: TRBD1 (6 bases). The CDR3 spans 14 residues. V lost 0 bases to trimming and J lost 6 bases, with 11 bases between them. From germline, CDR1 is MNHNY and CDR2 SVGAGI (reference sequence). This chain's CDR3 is CASSYSTQGDGYTF. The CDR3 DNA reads TGTGCCAGCAGTTACTCGACACAGGGAGATGGCTACACCTTC.

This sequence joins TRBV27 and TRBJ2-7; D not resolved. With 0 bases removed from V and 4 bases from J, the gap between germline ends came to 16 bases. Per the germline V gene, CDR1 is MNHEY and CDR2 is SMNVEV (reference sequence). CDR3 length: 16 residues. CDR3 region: CASSLSISSPQYEQYF. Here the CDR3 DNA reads TGTGCCAGCAGTTTATCGATTTCGAGCCCGCAATACGAGCAGTACTTC.

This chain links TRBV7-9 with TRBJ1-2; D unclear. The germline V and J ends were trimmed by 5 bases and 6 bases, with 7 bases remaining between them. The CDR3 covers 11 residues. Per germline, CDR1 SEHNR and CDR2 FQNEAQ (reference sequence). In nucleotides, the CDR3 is TGTGCCAGCAGCCACTCGGATGGCTACACCTTC. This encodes CASSHSDGYTF. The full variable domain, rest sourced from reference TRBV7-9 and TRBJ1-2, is DTGVSQNPRHKITKRGQNVTFRCDPISEHNRLYWYRQTLGQGPEFLTYFQNEAQLEKSRLLSDRFSAERPKGSFSTLEIQRTEQGDSAMYLCASSHSDGYTFGSGTRLTVV.

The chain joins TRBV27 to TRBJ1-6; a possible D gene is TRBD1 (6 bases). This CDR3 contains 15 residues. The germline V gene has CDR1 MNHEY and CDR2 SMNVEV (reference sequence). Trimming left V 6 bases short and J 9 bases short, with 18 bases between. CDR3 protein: CASRIRTAPGSPLHF. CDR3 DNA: TGTGCCAGCAGGATCAGGACAGCCCCTGGTTCACCCCTCCACTTT.

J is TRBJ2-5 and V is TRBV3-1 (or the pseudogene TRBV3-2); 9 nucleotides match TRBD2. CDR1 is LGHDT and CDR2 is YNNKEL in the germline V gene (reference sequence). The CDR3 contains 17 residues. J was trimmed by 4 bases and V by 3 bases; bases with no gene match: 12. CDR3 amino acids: CASSQDKYSGGGETQYF. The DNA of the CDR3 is TGTGCCAGCAGCCAGGATAAATATAGCGGGGGAGGAGAGACCCAGTACTTC.

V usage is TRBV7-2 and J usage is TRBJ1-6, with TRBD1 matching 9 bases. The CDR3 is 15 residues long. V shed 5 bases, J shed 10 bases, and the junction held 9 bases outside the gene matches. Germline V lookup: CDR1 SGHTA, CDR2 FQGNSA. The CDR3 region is CASSLTGGEGSPLHF. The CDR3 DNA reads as TGTGCCAGCAGCCTCACAGGGGGCGAGGGGTCACCCCTCCACTTT.

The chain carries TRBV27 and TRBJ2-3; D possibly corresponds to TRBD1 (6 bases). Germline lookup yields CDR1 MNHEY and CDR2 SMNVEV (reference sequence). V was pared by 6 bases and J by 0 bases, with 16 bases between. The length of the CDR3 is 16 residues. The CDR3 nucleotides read TGTGCCAGCAGCTGGGGCGCCGGGACAAGCACAGATACGCAGTATTTT. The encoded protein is CASSWGAGTSTDTQYF.

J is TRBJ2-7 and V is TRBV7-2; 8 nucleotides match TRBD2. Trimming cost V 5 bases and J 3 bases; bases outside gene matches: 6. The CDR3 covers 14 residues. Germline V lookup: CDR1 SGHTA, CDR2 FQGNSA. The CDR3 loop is CASSPSGGNYEQYF. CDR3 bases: TGTGCCAGCAGCCCGAGCGGGGGAAACTACGAGCAGTACTTC.